The present T cell receptor beta chain was sequenced within a study of T cell repertoires in cytomegalovirus infection. TCRdb ran MiXCR on the reads and lists one entry per CDR3 protein. The repertoire includes approximately 910,000 distinct CDR3 sequences, approximately 33% of them detected once, and around 15% sits in the top ten. Notes on the study in general: The cumulative frequency of public TCR beta families identified carriers of CMV plus the relevant HLA.

This CDR3 has 15 residues. V dropped 0 bases and J dropped 2; count of bases not matched to a gene: 2. Germline V gene lookup returns CDR1 MGHRA and CDR2 YSYEKL. This clonotype was detected a few times. Its specificity is not known. This chain joins TRBV4-1 and TRBJ1-2, with TRBD1 matching over 8 bases. This sample comprised cultured CD8+ T cells from PBMCs, obtained from culture after CMV antigen stimulation. The clonotype comes from a human donor in good health (CMV status not recorded). Some clones in this sample may be carry-over from other donors' samples. CDR3 DNA sequence: TGCGCCAGCAGCCAAGAGAGGACAGGGAACTATGGCTACACCTTC. The encoded protein is CASSQERTGNYGYTF.